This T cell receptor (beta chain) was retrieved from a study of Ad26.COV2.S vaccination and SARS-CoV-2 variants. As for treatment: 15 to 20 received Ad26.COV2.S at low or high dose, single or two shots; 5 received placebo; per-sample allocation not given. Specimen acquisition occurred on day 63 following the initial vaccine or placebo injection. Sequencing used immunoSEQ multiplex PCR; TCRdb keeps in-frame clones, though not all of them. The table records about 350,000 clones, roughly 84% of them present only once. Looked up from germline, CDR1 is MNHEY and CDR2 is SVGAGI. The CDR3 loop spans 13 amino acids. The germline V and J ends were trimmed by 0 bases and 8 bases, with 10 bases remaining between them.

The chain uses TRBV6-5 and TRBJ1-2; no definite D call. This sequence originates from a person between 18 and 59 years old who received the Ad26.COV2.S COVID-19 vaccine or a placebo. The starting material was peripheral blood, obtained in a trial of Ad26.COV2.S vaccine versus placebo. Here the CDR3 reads CASSYSRLGGYTF. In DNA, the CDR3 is TGTGCCAGCAGTTACTCGAGGCTGGGAGGCTACACCTTC.